This T cell receptor beta chain is drawn from a study of blood T cells in healthy people across ages. General study points: Among T cells, TCR beta diversity per million cells dropped roughly linearly as age rose.

Worth noting for this clonotype: Its target is not known.

With a J-beta primer mix and a sample-barcoded 5' primer, a second PCR ran about 7 to 12 cycles. TCRdb recomputed calls from the 5' RACE reads with MiXCR, one row per CDR3 protein. The sample includes about 1.6 million distinct CDR3 sequences, 30% to 40% of them seen just once. Each sample provided at least 5.5 micrograms of extracted total RNA. This CDR3 contains 13 residues. Germline assignment: CDR1 SGHRS and CDR2 YFSETQ. V dropped 9 bases and J dropped 6; count of bases not matched to a gene: 9. Sequenced sample: blood. This chain joins TRBV5-1 and TRBJ2-1, with 7 nucleotides matching TRBD2. This clonotype originated in a woman in her twenties or thirties in good health. The CDR3: CATASGGSNEQFF. The DNA of the CDR3 is TGCGCCACGGCTAGCGGAGGGAGCAATGAGCAGTTCTTC.